This entry describes one T cell receptor (beta chain). Its antigen is as yet unknown. Sample-barcoded 5' priming and a J-beta primer mix drove a second PCR of about 6 to 12 cycles. TCRdb called the 5' RACE reads again in MiXCR, with one record for every CDR3 protein. The data show around 1,800,000 distinct CDR3 sequences, roughly 43% seen once. This entry belongs to a study of blood T cells in healthy people across ages. Study-level findings and limits: Among T cells, TCR beta diversity per million cells dropped roughly linearly as age rose.

Germline CDR1 is SNHLY and CDR2 is FYNNEI. CDR3 length equals 12 residues. Trimming left V 10 bases short and J 7 bases short, with 14 bases between. Researchers isolated at least 6.5 million PBMCs per sample. Per sample, extraction of total RNA gave at least 5 micrograms in every case. The source material was blood. The J gene is TRBJ2-1, the V gene TRBV2; TRBD1 is a possible D gene (6 bases). The clonotype comes from a human donor in good health. The CDR3 is CANMDSQNEQFF. CDR3 DNA: TGTGCCAACATGGACAGCCAAAATGAGCAGTTCTTC.